The T cell receptor beta chain described here comes from a study of blood T cell repertoires in COVID-19. Background on the study: Nucleic acid was either cDNA or gDNA, and it came from T cells, B-cell-depleted T cells, or PBMCs.

Cohorts were based on clinical histories the participants reported. Before they entered the study, exposed participants had met a COVID-19 case within 2 weeks. Authors' analysis steps: Estimated nucleated cell counts came from reference gene primer amplification. The repertoire was sequenced with immunoSEQ multiplex PCR; TCRdb's copy has only in-frame clones and lacks some. V, J and clone size are those of that table, while D and trimming were read from the DNA. The data show roughly 400,000 clones, with approximately 89% seen just once and roughly 0.9% held by the top ten. Germline V CDR1 and CDR2: SEHNR, FQNEAQ (reference sequence). The V end lost 1 base, the J end lost 6 bases, and 16 bases lay between the germline ends. CDR3 length: 16 residues.

The V gene is TRBV7-9, the J gene TRBJ2-1; the D gene is possibly TRBD2 (5 bases). This receptor was obtained from a woman in her thirties or forties who had been exposed to COVID-19. Input material: PBMCs or T cells enriched from blood (not recorded which). CDR3 amino acids: CASSLDPGIPFNEQFF. Here the CDR3 DNA reads TGTGCCAGCAGCTTAGACCCCGGGATCCCCTTCAATGAGCAGTTCTTC.